This is a list of T cell receptor beta chains from one sample in a study of blood T cell repertoires in COVID-19. TCRdb keeps only in-frame clones here, not all; method: immunoSEQ multiplex PCR. The sample yields about 280,000 clones, 83% seen once. Sequencing used peripheral blood. Source of these receptors: a woman in her forties or fifties who had recovered from COVID-19. Both conserved end residues are trimmed from each CDR3. The order of the fields is V gene, J gene, CDR3 protein.

>TRBV7-3|TRBJ2-1
ASRPTSGGGHEQF
>TRBV3-1/TRBV3-2|TRBJ2-4
ASSQGGGGFIAKNIQY
>TRBV7-2|TRBJ2-3
ASSPHGAAGGADTQY
>TRBV30|TRBJ2-4
AWSETAAKNIQY
>TRBV19|TRBJ2-7
ASSYDGEYEQY
>TRBV14|TRBJ1-2
ASSQERVHGYT
>TRBV19|TRBJ1-1
ASSPGQAPMNTEAF
>TRBV7-9|TRBJ2-7
ASSLVRGGSSYEQY
>TRBV30|TRBJ2-6
AWTSARTSSGANVLT
>TRBV4-3|TRBJ2-5
ASSQEAGRAVQY
>TRBV6-4|TRBJ1-5
ASTLRGGGGQPQH
>TRBV5-8|TRBJ2-1
ASSLSPGQGYNEQF
>TRBV3-1/TRBV3-2|TRBJ2-7
ASSQDRDRVSYEQY
>TRBV7-3|TRBJ2-7
ASSLSGDRGRYEQY
>TRBV27|TRBJ2-4
ASSLSSGRAGEKNIQY
>TRBV7-8|TRBJ1-3
ASTSGGFSGNTIY
>TRBV3-1/TRBV3-2|TRBJ1-2
ASSQLGGRRGYT
>TRBV5-1|TRBJ2-3
ASSSEPAGSNTDTQY
>TRBV18|TRBJ2-7
ASSWGQGSGQY
>TRBV18|TRBJ1-4
ASAPTGVNEKLF
>TRBV5-1|TRBJ2-2
ASPPIGQENTGELF
>TRBV5-1|TRBJ1-2
ASGEGYGYT
>TRBV12-3/TRBV12-4|TRBJ1-6
ASSLWDISPLH
>TRBV18|TRBJ2-7
ASSPEVEQY
>TRBV9|TRBJ2-5
ASSGAGETQY
>TRBV12-3/TRBV12-4|TRBJ2-5
ASSFAGRETQY
>TRBV14|TRBJ2-5
ASSLPGQGAETQY
>TRBV6-2/TRBV6-3|TRBJ2-7
ASSRTVQEQY
>TRBV28|TRBJ1-2
ASSIGGRGYGYT
>TRBV2|TRBJ2-1
ASRGGTSGSHEQF
>TRBV29-1|TRBJ2-2
SVADRLSPGELF
>TRBV7-2|TRBJ2-7
ASVLAGTYEQY
>TRBV7-8|TRBJ1-5
ASSPDRGPSRQPQH
>TRBV29-1|TRBJ2-1
SVDGGLRRNSEQF
>TRBV10-1|TRBJ2-7
ASRKRTPPYEQY
>TRBV5-1|TRBJ2-3
ASSPSSTSGGAPTQY
>TRBV13|TRBJ2-1
ASSFRLAEYNEQF
>TRBV27|TRBJ2-1
ASRLGQGGEQF
>TRBV9|TRBJ2-5
ASSSDDAAVY
>TRBV28|TRBJ1-2
ASSLFRGSGYT